A selection of T cell receptor beta chains follows, all from one sample in a study of shared T cell receptors in the human thymus. This table comes from immunoSEQ multiplex PCR, and its TCRdb copy is limited to in-frame clones, with some not included. The table shows about 380,000 clones, with 95% occurring only once. Sequences were obtained from thymocytes. The origin of the receptors is a human donor. Each CDR3 is given without its conserved first and last residue. D genes are given only for firm matches.

v_gene	d_gene	j_gene	CDR3aa
TRBV27	-	TRBJ2-7	ASSLSPGPPTYEQY
TRBV28	-	TRBJ2-5	ASSLREQETQY
TRBV19	TRBD1	TRBJ1-1	ASSILLTGPNTEAF
TRBV7-2	-	TRBJ2-1	ASSSDGGPPRTEQF
TRBV6-1	TRBD2	TRBJ2-1	ASSEASSGSANEQF
TRBV6-5	TRBD2	TRBJ2-7	ASSRGAGAYEQY
TRBV28	-	TRBJ2-7	ASSFGEAYEQY
TRBV6-7	-	TRBJ2-7	ATEPRGEGPYEQY
TRBV19	TRBD1	TRBJ1-1	ASSLRVDRASTEAF
TRBV2	-	TRBJ2-5	ASSEAIVIAALQETQY
TRBV5-3	-	TRBJ2-1	ARSLSSTPGSEQF
TRBV29-1	TRBD1	TRBJ2-7	SVAGVRTGYEQY
TRBV27	-	TRBJ2-7	ASSMRGAHEQY
TRBV13	-	TRBJ2-7	ASSTHRVYEQY
TRBV11-2	TRBD1	TRBJ2-2	ASIVLRGQENTGELF
TRBV6-5	TRBD2	TRBJ2-7	ASRAGGAYEQY
TRBV5-6	TRBD1	TRBJ1-2	ASSLGPTHVDRAYGYT
TRBV7-9	TRBD1	TRBJ1-2	ASSSPLQGNYGYT
TRBV30	-	TRBJ2-1	AWNMGGPYNEQF
TRBV7-9	TRBD1	TRBJ1-4	ASSRRDRGEKLF
TRBV10-3	TRBD2	TRBJ2-7	AISELAGGYYSYEQY
TRBV6-1	-	TRBJ2-1	ASTWGKRLCNEQF
TRBV19	-	TRBJ1-5	ASSIAVGMRRNQPQH
TRBV2	TRBD1	TRBJ1-2	ASSEDRGHGYT
TRBV21-1	-	TRBJ2-4	ASSTHGAHGKGIQY
TRBV18	-	TRBJ2-7	ASSSTGGTGGLAGNYEQY
TRBV28	-	TRBJ2-7	ASSPSVRSDEQY
TRBV9	-	TRBJ2-6	ASTGGRLSGANVLT
TRBV12-5	TRBD1	TRBJ2-1	ASGTGVRNEQF
TRBV7-9	-	TRBJ2-3	ASTPLEHFTDTQY
TRBV5-1	TRBD1	TRBJ2-7	ASSPKPPGQGASYEQY
TRBV9	-	TRBJ1-2	ASREEGRGYT
TRBV4-2	TRBD2	TRBJ2-5	ASSQRGLAVETQY
TRBV4-3	-	TRBJ2-7	ASSHAGLGNEQY
TRBV4-3	TRBD2	TRBJ2-7	ASSQKLAGAAYEQY
TRBV28	-	TRBJ2-5	ASTPSSGRETQY
TRBV28	TRBD1	TRBJ1-5	ASSNTGGLNQPQH
TRBV15	-	TRBJ2-1	ATSRGARGYNEQF
TRBV27	-	TRBJ2-7	ASSLWGRDSSYEQY
TRBV19	TRBD2	TRBJ2-7	ASSTMTDGGIGEQY
TRBV9	TRBD1	TRBJ1-3	ASSTLDRGFGNTIY
TRBV6-1	-	TRBJ2-7	ASSQTGFWEQY
TRBV6-5	TRBD1	TRBJ2-7	ASWGQANYEQY
TRBV5-1	TRBD2	TRBJ2-1	ASSPASGLYNEQF
TRBV4-2	-	TRBJ2-3	ASSQGGRAARDTQY
TRBV11-2	TRBD1	TRBJ1-2	ASSLSFGTDFPNYGYT
TRBV7-7	TRBD2	TRBJ2-7	ASSPRTSGSRVDEQY
TRBV14	-	TRBJ1-3	ASSDKSGVTGNTIY
TRBV28	-	TRBJ2-1	ASSLPPYNEQF
TRBV7-3	TRBD2	TRBJ2-2	ASSRTSGRGHGELF
TRBV5-4	TRBD1	TRBJ2-1	ASSLGPTGQDYNEQF
TRBV28	TRBD2	TRBJ2-7	ASSLPRTSGRYRPY